This T cell receptor (beta chain) originates from a study of siplizumab effects on memory and regulatory T cells. Findings and limits, study-wide: Naive T cells appeared more varied than memory cells and looked like key alloresponse contributors. With siplizumab, mappable alloreactive CD4+ clones averaged roughly 72% Treg-derived, versus more than 25% in controls.

The germline CDR1 and CDR2 sequences are SGHNT and YYREEE (reference sequence). This CDR3 has 13 residues. Deletions cut 4 bases from V and 0 bases from J, with 4 bases between. On this clone itself: Its antigen is unknown.

The assay was immunoSEQ multiplex PCR, and TCRdb's table has in-frame clones only and misses some. This sample has over 85,000 clones, with approximately 90% found just once. The chain couples TRBV5-4 to TRBJ2-2; D call uncertain. Material: CD4+ T cells sorted from blood. This TCR was sampled from a human donor in good health. The chain's CDR3 is CASSDPNTGELFF. The CDR3 nucleotides are TGTGCCAGCAGCGACCCGAACACCGGGGAGCTGTTTTTT.